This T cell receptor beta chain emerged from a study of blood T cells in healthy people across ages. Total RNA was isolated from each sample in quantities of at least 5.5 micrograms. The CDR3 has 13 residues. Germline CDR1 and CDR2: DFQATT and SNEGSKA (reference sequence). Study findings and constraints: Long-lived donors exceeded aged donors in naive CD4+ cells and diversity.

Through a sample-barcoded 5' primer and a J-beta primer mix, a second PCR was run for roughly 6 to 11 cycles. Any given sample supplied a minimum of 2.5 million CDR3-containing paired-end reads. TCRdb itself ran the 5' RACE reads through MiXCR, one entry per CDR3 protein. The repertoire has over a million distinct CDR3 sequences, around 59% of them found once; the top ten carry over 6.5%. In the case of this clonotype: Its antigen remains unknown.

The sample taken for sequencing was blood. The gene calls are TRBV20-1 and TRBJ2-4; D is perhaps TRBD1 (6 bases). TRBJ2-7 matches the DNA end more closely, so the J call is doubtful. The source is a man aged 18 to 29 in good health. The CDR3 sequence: CSAATGGGYEQYF. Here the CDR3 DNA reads TGCAGTGCGGCGACAGGCGGCGGCTACGAGCAGTACTTC.